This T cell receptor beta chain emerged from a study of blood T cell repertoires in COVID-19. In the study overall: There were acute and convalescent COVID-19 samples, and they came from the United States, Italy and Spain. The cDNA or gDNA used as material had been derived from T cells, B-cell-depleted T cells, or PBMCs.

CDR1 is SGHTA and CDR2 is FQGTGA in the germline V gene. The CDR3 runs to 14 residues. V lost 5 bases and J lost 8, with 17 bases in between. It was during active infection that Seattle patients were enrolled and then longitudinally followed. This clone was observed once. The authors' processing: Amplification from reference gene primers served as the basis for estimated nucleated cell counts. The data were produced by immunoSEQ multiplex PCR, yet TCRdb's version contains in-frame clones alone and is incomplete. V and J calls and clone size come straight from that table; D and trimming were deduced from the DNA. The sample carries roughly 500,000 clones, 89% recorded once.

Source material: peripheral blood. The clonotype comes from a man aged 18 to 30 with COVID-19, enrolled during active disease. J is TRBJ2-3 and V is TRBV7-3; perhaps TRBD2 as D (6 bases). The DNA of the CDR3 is TGTGCCAGCAGCCTCGGAGGGCCGGCCGGTACGCAGTATTTT. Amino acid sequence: CASSLGGPAGTQYF.